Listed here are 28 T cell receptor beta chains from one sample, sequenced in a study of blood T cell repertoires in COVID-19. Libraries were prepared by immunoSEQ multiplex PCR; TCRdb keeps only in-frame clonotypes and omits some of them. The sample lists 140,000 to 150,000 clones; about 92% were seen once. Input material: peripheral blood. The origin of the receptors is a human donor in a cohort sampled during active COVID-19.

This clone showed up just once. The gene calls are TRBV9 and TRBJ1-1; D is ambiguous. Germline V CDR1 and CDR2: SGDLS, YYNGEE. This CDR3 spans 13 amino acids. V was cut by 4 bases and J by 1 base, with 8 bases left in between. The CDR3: CASSLRQNTEAFF. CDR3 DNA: TGTGCCAGCAGCCTTAGACAGAACACTGAAGCTTTCTTT.

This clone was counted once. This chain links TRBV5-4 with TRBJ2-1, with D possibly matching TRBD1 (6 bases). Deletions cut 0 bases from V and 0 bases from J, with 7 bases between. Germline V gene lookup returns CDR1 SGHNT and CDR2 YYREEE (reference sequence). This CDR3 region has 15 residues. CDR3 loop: CASSLGGGSYNEQFF. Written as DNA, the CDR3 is TGTGCCAGCAGCTTGGGAGGGGGCTCCTACAATGAGCAGTTCTTC.

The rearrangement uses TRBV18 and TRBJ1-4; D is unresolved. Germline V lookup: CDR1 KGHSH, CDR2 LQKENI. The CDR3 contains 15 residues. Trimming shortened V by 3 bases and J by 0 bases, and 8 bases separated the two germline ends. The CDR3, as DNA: TGTGCCAGCTCACCTACCAGTACAACTAATGAAAAACTGTTTTTT. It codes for CASSPTSTTNEKLFF.

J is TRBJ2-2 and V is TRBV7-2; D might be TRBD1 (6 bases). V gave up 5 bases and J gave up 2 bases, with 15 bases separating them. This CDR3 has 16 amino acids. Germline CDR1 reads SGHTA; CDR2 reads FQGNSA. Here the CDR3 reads CASSTQPGQNTGELFF. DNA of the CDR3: TGTGCCAGCAGCACCCAACCGGGACAAAACACCGGGGAGCTGTTTTTT.

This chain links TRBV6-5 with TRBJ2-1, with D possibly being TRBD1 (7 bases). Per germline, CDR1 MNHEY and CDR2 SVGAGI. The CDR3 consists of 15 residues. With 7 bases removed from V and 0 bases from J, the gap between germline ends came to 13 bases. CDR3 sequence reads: CASNPGGTSYNEQFF. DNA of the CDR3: TGTGCCAGCAACCCAGGGGGGACCTCCTACAATGAGCAGTTCTTC.

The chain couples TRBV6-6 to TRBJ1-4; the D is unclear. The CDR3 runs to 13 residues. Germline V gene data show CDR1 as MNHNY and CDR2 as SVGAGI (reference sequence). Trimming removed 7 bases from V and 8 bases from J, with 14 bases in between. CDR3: CASNDPGIEKLFF. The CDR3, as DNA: TGTGCCAGCAACGACCCCGGGATCGAAAAACTGTTTTTT.

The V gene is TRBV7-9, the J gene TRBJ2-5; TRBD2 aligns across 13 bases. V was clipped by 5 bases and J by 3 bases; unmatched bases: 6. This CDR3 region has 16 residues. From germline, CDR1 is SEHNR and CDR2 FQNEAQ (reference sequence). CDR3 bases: TGTGCCAGCAGCCTTACTAGCGGGGGGGCCGAAGAGACCCAGTACTTC. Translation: CASSLTSGGAEETQYF.

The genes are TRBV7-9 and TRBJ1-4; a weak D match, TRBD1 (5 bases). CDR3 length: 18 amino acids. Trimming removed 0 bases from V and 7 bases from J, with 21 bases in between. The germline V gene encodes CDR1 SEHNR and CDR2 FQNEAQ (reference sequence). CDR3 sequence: CASSLAPARWGRSEKLFF. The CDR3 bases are TGTGCCAGCAGCTTAGCGCCAGCCAGGTGGGGCAGAAGTGAAAAACTGTTTTTT.

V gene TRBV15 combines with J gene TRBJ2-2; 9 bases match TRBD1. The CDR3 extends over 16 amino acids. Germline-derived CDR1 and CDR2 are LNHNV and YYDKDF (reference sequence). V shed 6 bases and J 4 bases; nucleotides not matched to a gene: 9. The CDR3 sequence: CATRRPGQGITGELFF. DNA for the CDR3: TGTGCCACCAGACGTCCGGGACAGGGAATCACCGGGGAGCTGTTTTTT.

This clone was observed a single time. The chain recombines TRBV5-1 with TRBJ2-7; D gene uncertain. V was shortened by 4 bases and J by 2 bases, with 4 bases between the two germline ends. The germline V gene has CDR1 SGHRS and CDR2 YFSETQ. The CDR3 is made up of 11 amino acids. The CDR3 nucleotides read TGCGCCAGCAGCGACACCTACGAGCAGTACTTC. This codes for CASSDTYEQYF.

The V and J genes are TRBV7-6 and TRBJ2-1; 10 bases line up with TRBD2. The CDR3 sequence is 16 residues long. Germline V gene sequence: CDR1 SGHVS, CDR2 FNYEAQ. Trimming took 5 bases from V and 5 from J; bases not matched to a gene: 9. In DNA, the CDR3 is TGTGCCAGCAGCCCTCGAGCGGGGGGGTTCAACAATGAGCAGTTCTTC. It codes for CASSPRAGGFNNEQFF.

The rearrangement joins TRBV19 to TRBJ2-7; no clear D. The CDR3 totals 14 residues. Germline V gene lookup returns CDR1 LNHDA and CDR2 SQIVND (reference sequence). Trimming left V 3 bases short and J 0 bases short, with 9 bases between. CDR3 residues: CASSIETGSYEQYF. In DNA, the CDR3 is TGTGCCAGTAGTATTGAGACGGGCTCCTACGAGCAGTACTTC.

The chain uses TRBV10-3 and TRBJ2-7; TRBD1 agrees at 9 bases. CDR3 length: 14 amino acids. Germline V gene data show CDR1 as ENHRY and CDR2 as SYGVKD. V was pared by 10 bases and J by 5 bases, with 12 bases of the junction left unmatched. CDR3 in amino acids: CATQTRTGADEQYF. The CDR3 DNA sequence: TGTGCCACACAGACAAGGACAGGGGCTGACGAGCAGTACTTC.

CDR3 loop: CSASPRQGRSYNEQFF. In DNA, the CDR3 is TGCAGTGCTAGTCCCCGACAGGGAAGATCCTACAATGAGCAGTTCTTC. The gene calls are TRBV20-1 and TRBJ2-1; 7 nucleotides align to TRBD1. The CDR3 is 16 amino acids. Germline assignment: CDR1 DFQATT and CDR2 SNEGSKA (reference sequence). V lost 3 bases and J lost 1; bases outside the gene matches: 9.

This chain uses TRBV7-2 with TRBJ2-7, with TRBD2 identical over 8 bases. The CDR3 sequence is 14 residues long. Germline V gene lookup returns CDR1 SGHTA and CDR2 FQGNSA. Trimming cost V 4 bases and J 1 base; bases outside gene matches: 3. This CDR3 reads CASSWGLVSYEQYF. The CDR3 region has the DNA TGTGCCAGCAGCTGGGGACTAGTGTCCTACGAGCAGTACTTC.

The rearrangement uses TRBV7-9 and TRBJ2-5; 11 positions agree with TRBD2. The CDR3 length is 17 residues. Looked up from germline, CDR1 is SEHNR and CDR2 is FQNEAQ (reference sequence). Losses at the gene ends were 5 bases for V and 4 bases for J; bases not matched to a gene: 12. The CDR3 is CASSLGLAGGFGETQYF. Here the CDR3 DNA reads TGTGCCAGCAGCCTGGGGCTAGCGGGGGGTTTTGGAGAGACCCAGTACTTC.

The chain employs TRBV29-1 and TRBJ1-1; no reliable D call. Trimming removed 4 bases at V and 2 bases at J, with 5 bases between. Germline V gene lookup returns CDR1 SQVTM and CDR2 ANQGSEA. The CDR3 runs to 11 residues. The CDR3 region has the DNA TGCAGCGTTGGTCAAAACACTGAAGCTTTCTTT. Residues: CSVGQNTEAFF. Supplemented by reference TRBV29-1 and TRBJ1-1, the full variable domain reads SAVISQKPSRDICQRGTSLTIQCQVDSQVTMMFWYRQQPGQSLTLIATANQGSEATYESGFVIDKFPISRPNLTFSTLTVSNMSPEDSSIYLCSVGQNTEAFFGQGTRLTVV.

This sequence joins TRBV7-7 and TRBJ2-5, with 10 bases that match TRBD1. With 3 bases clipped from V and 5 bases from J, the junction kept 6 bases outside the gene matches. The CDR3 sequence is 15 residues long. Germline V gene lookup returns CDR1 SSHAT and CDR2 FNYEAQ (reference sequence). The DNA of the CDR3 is TGTGCCAGCAGCTTCAGACAGGGGGCTGGGGAGACCCAGTACTTC. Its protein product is CASSFRQGAGETQYF.

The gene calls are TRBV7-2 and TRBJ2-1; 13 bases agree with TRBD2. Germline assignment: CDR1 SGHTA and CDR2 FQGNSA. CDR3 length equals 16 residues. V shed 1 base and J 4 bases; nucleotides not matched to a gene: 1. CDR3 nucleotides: TGTGCCAGCAGCTTAGGGACTAGCGGGGGTTACAATGAGCAGTTCTTC. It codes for CASSLGTSGGYNEQFF.

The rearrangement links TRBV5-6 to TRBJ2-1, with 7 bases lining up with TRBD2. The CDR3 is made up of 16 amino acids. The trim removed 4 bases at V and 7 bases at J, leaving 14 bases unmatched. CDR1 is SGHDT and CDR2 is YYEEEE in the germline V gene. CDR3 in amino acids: CASSPRYGGWQNEQFF. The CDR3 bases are TGTGCCAGCAGCCCGCGGTACGGGGGGTGGCAAAATGAGCAGTTCTTC.

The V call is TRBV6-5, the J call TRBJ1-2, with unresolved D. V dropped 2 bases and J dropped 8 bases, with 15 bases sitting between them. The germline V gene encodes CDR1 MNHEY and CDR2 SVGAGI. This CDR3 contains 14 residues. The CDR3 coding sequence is TGTGCCAGCAGTTACGGTTTAGGAGCATGGGGCTACACCTTC. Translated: CASSYGLGAWGYTF.

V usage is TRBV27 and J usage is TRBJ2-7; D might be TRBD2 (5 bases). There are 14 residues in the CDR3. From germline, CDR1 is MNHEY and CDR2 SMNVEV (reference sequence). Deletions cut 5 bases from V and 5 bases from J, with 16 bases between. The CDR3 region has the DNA TGTGCCAGCAGTGATAGGAGCGGTTCTGACGAGCAGTACTTC. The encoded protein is CASSDRSGSDEQYF.

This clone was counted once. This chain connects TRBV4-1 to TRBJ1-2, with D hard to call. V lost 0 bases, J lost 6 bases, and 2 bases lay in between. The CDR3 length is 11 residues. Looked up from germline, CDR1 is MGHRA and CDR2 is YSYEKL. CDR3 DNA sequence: TGCGCCAGCAGCCAAGATAATGGCTACACCTTC. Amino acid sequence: CASSQDNGYTF.

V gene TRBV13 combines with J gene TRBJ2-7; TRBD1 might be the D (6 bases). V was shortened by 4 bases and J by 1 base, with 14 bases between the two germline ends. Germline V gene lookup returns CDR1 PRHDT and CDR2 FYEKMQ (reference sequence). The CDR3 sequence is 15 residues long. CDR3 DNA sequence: TGTGCCAGCAGCTCGAACAGGGCTGGGTCCTACGAGCAGTACTTC. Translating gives CASSSNRAGSYEQYF.

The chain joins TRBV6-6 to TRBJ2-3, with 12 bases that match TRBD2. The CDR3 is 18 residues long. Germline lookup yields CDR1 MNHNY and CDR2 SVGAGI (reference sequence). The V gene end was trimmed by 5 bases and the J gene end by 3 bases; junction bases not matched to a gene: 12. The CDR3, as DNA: TGTGCCAGCAGTCCCAACTTCCTAGCGGGGGGGAGGACAGATACGCAGTATTTT. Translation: CASSPNFLAGGRTDTQYF.

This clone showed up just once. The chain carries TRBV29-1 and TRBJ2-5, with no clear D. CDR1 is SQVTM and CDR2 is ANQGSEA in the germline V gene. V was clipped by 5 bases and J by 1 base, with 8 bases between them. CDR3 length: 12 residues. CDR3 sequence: CSVLEGQETQYF. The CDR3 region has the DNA TGCAGCGTTCTAGAAGGCCAAGAGACCCAGTACTTC.

Here the CDR3 reads CASSPPFGQGYTIYF. The CDR3 DNA reads as TGTGCCAGCAGCCCCCCATTTGGACAGGGATACACCATATATTTT. The chain is built from TRBV4-2 and TRBJ1-3; 8 bases align to TRBD1. V was clipped by 4 bases and J by 8 bases; unmatched bases: 10. Germline-derived CDR1 and CDR2 are LGHNA and YNFKEQ. CDR3 size: 15 residues.

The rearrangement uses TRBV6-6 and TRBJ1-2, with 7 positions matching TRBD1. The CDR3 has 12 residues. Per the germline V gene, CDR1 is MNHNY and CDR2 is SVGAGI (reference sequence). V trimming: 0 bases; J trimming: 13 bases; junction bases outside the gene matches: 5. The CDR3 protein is CASSYSTGTCTF. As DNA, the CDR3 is TGTGCCAGCAGTTACTCGACAGGGACGTGCACCTTC.